One sample yielded the 20 T cell receptor beta chains listed below, sequenced in a study of early stage breast cancer tumors. Only in-frame clones appear in the TCRdb table, and some are missing; sequencing was by immunoSEQ multiplex PCR. The sample carries about 51,000 clones, more than 70% recorded once. Sample: blood. The receptors here all came from a person in their 40s with breast cancer.

The chain has TRBV7-2 and TRBJ2-7; perhaps TRBD2 as D (5 bases). This CDR3 is built from 11 residues. V was shortened by 5 bases and J by 9 bases, with 11 bases between the two germline ends. From germline, CDR1 is SGHTA and CDR2 FQGNSA. The CDR3 sequence is CASSHLAGQYF. The CDR3 nucleotides are TGTGCCAGCAGCCACCTCGCGGGGCAGTACTTC.

This clone appeared a single time. The chain carries TRBV6-6 and TRBJ2-5, with a tentative D call TRBD1 (7 bases). Trimming took 0 bases from V and 5 from J, leaving 16 bases between them. This CDR3 spans 16 amino acids. Germline CDR1 is MNHNY and CDR2 is SVGAGI (reference sequence). CDR3 in amino acids: CASSYSNSGGKETQYF. The CDR3 region has the DNA TGTGCCAGCAGTTACTCGAACTCAGGGGGGAAGGAGACCCAGTACTTC.

This rearrangement joins TRBV14 to TRBJ2-1, with D possibly being TRBD2 (6 bases). CDR3 size: 13 residues. The ends were cut back, 1 base at V and 10 bases at J, with 11 bases in the middle. Looked up from germline, CDR1 is SGHDN and CDR2 is FVKESK. Here the CDR3 reads CASSQVLALEQFF. In DNA form, the CDR3 reads TGTGCCAGCAGCCAAGTGCTAGCGTTGGAGCAGTTCTTC. The full variable domain, with the rest looked up from reference TRBV14 and TRBJ2-1, is EAGVTQFPSHSVIEKGQTVTLRCDPISGHDNLYWYRRVMGKEIKFLLHFVKESKQDESGMPNNRFLAERTGGTYSTLKVQPAELEDSGVYFCASSQVLALEQFFGPGTRLTVL.

The rearrangement joins TRBV9 to TRBJ2-3; 12 bases are shared with TRBD2. The CDR3 runs to 16 residues. CDR1 is SGDLS and CDR2 is YYNGEE in the germline V gene. J was trimmed by 9 bases and V by 3 bases; bases with no gene match: 11. The CDR3 is CASSGGETSGRETQYF. The CDR3, as DNA: TGTGCCAGCAGCGGGGGGGAGACTAGCGGGAGAGAGACGCAGTATTTT.

This clone was detected only a few times. V and J are TRBV10-3 and TRBJ1-1, with D hard to call. Germline CDR1 ENHRY, CDR2 SYGVKD. The CDR3 length is 13 residues. V was clipped by 4 bases and J by 1 base, with 7 bases between them. CDR3 nucleotide sequence: TGTGCCATCAGTGGGCGACAGAACACTGAAGCTTTCTTT. As protein: CAISGRQNTEAFF.

The genes are TRBV5-1 and TRBJ2-1, with D unresolved. The CDR3 runs 13 residues. Germline CDR1 is SGHRS and CDR2 is YFSETQ. V was shortened by 2 bases and J by 5 bases, with 8 bases between the two germline ends. Here the CDR3 reads CASSFGIDNEQFF. The CDR3 DNA sequence: TGCGCCAGCAGCTTTGGCATTGACAATGAGCAGTTCTTC.

V is TRBV6-5 and J is TRBJ1-1; TRBD1 matches 7 bases. V trimming: 5 bases; J trimming: 3 bases; junction bases outside the gene matches: 3. Germline CDR1 and CDR2: MNHEY and SVGAGI. CDR3 size: 13 residues. CDR3 nucleotides: TGTGCCAGCAGTGGACAGGTTTACACTGAAGCTTTCTTT. Encoded protein: CASSGQVYTEAFF.

The table lists this clone with a few counts. The chain joins TRBV29-1 to TRBJ1-2, with 7 bases lining up with TRBD1. Germline assignment: CDR1 SQVTM and CDR2 ANQGSEA. The junction had 11 bases not matched to a gene; V was cut back by 6 bases and J by 4 bases. This CDR3 has 14 residues. The CDR3 region has the DNA TGCAGCGTAGGGACCAGGGGGAACTTCTATGGCTACACCTTC. Translated: CSVGTRGNFYGYTF.

The chain is built from TRBV28 and TRBJ2-7; D is undetermined. This CDR3 is 14 amino acids long. Trimming took off 10 bases at V and 6 bases at J, with 22 bases between the two ends. Germline CDR1 MDHEN, CDR2 SYDVKM. The CDR3 DNA sequence: TGTGCCACCCGGTTTGGCTCCGCTCCTGGCGAGCAGTACTTC. Its protein is CATRFGSAPGEQYF.

The chain carries TRBV4-1 and TRBJ2-3; D perhaps matches TRBD1 (5 bases). V lost 2 bases and J 3 bases, leaving 15 bases between the germline ends. The CDR3 is 16 residues long. Germline CDR1 is MGHRA and CDR2 is YSYEKL. CDR3: CASSQRGAGATDTQYF. CDR3 coding DNA: TGCGCCAGCAGCCAAAGGGGCGCTGGGGCAACAGATACGCAGTATTTT.

J is TRBJ1-5 and V is TRBV6-5; TRBD1 is a possible D gene (5 bases). The CDR3 sequence is 13 residues long. V was shortened by 5 bases and J by 2 bases, with 7 bases between the two germline ends. Germline loops: CDR1 MNHEY, CDR2 SVGAGI. CDR3 in amino acids: CASSRDGNQPQHF. The CDR3 DNA reads as TGTGCCAGCAGTCGGGACGGCAATCAGCCCCAGCATTTT.

This sequence joins TRBV19 and TRBJ1-1; D remains ambiguous. Looked up from germline, CDR1 is LNHDA and CDR2 is SQIVND (reference sequence). This CDR3 is 14 amino acids long. Between the trimmed V and J ends, which lost 4 bases and 0 bases, there was a span of 9 bases. As DNA, the CDR3 is TGTGCCAGTAGTAGTGCCGGGATGAACACTGAAGCTTTCTTT. Translating it yields CASSSAGMNTEAFF.

This sequence joins TRBV5-1 and TRBJ2-5; 9 nucleotides match TRBD1. Germline assignment: CDR1 SGHRS and CDR2 YFSETQ. V lost 4 bases and J lost 3; bases outside the gene matches: 4. The CDR3 length is 14 residues. The CDR3 DNA reads as TGCGCCAGCAGCATCGGGACAGGGAAAGAGACCCAGTACTTC. As protein: CASSIGTGKETQYF.

This clone was counted a few times. J is TRBJ2-7 and V is TRBV11-2; the D is unclear. V was trimmed by 5 bases and J by 6 bases, leaving 5 bases between them. Germline values: CDR1 SGHAT, CDR2 FQNNGV. The CDR3 is made up of 10 amino acids. In DNA, the CDR3 is TGTGCCAGCAGCGGCACCGAGCAGTACTTC. Protein product: CASSGTEQYF.

This sequence joins TRBV6-6 and TRBJ2-3; the match to TRBD2 covers 12 bases. The CDR3 loop spans 16 amino acids. J lost 0 bases, V lost 6 bases, and 4 bases had no gene match. From germline, CDR1 is MNHNY and CDR2 SVGAGI (reference sequence). Here the CDR3 reads CASRRLAGDSTDTQYF. The CDR3 bases are TGTGCCAGCAGGCGACTAGCGGGGGATAGCACAGATACGCAGTATTTT.

CDR3: CASSRGSHFGAFF. The CDR3 DNA sequence: TGTGCCAGCTCTCGAGGGTCACATTTCGGGGCTTTCTTT. The rearrangement uses TRBV9 and TRBJ1-1; D unresolved. This CDR3 region has 13 residues. V was cut by 7 bases and J by 11 bases, with 21 bases left in between. Germline V lookup: CDR1 SGDLS, CDR2 YYNGEE.

This chain joins TRBV7-8 and TRBJ1-4; tentative D call: TRBD1 (6 bases). This CDR3 comprises 14 residues. CDR1 and CDR2 from the germline V gene are SGHVS and FQNEAQ. With 1 base removed from V and 7 bases from J, the gap between germline ends came to 10 bases. The CDR3 DNA reads as TGTGCCAGCAGCTTAGACAGGGTTAGTGAAAAACTGTTTTTT. It specifies CASSLDRVSEKLFF.

The CDR3 DNA follows: TGTGCCAGCAGCCCGGGACAGGGGGAATTTTATGGCTACACCTTC. Its translation is CASSPGQGEFYGYTF. V is TRBV6-1 and J is TRBJ1-2, with TRBD1 identical over 11 bases. V gave up 6 bases and J gave up 5 bases; unmatched junction bases: 8. The germline CDR1 and CDR2 sequences are MNHNS and SASEGT. The CDR3 has 15 residues.

The V and J genes are TRBV19 and TRBJ2-4; the D is unclear. The V gene lost 6 bases and the J gene lost 0 bases, with 15 bases spanning the gap. The CDR3 contains 16 residues. The germline V gene encodes CDR1 LNHDA and CDR2 SQIVND (reference sequence). The CDR3 is CASRDRLSPAKNIQYF. In DNA, the CDR3 is TGTGCCAGTAGAGATCGGCTGTCTCCAGCCAAAAACATTCAGTACTTC.

The chain employs TRBV30 and TRBJ2-1; perhaps TRBD1 as D (6 bases). The CDR3 length is 14 residues. Germline CDR1 is GTSNPN and CDR2 is SVGIG (reference sequence). Trimming removed 0 bases at V and 5 bases at J, with 11 bases between. The DNA for the CDR3 is TGTGCCTGGAGTGTTTGGACAGCGGACAATGAGCAGTTCTTC. Its translation: CAWSVWTADNEQFF.